These 22 T cell receptor beta chains share one sample of origin, sequenced in a study of neurological immune-mediated disorders. TCRdb redid the calling of the 5' RACE reads with MiXCR, one entry per CDR3 protein. The sample has roughly 62,000 distinct CDR3 sequences; approximately 3.7% are singletons. Sample: PBMCs. The receptors here all came from a woman between 45 and 60 years old with multiple sclerosis.

Ten or more counts support this clonotype. The genes are TRBV7-2 and TRBJ2-3; D gene uncertain. CDR1 is SGHTA and CDR2 is FQGNSA in the germline V gene. The CDR3 is made up of 15 amino acids. V was shortened by 2 bases and J by 5 bases, with 14 bases between the two germline ends. CDR3: CASSLSFKSGDTQYF. The CDR3 nucleotides read TGTGCCAGCAGCTTATCGTTTAAAAGTGGAGATACGCAGTATTTT.

Only a few counts were recorded for this clonotype. J is TRBJ2-5 and V is TRBV11-2; no clear D gene. Germline CDR1 is SGHAT and CDR2 is FQNNGV. The ends were cut back, 1 base at V and 2 bases at J, with 11 bases in the middle. The CDR3 loop spans 15 amino acids. The CDR3 here is CASSLGGLPQETQYF. The DNA for the CDR3 is TGTGCCAGCAGCTTAGGTGGGCTACCTCAAGAGACCCAGTACTTC. Variable domain in full (rest from reference TRBV11-2 and TRBJ2-5): EAGVAQSPRYKIIEKRQSVAFWCNPISGHATLYWYQQILGQGPKLLIQFQNNGVVDDSQLPKDRFSAERLKGVDSTLKIQPAKLEDSAVYLCASSLGGLPQETQYFGPGTRLLVL.

Of note for this clonotype: This may stem from a read error, because a much larger clone lies one nucleotide away. No conserved phenylalanine or tryptophan is present at the end of the CDR3, so a read error is the likely explanation. CDR3 nucleotide sequence: TGTGCCACCAGCATGACAGGATCTCTTGGTGGCTATGGCTACACCTAC. Its protein is CATSMTGSLGGYGYTY. V is TRBV24-1 and J is TRBJ1-2, with TRBD1 as a possible D gene (6 bases). Trimming left V 7 bases short and J 4 bases short, with 21 bases between. The germline gives CDR1 KGHDR, CDR2 SFDVKD. This CDR3 has 16 amino acids.

This clonotype was observed at least ten times. V is TRBV11-3 and J is TRBJ2-2; 7 positions match TRBD2. The germline CDR1 and CDR2 sequences are SGHNT and YENEEA. Unmatched junction bases numbered 4, after V lost 4 bases and J lost 2 bases. The length of the CDR3 is 15 residues. CDR3 sequence: CASSYPGGNTGELFF. The CDR3 coding sequence is TGTGCCAGCAGCTATCCGGGAGGAAACACCGGGGAGCTGTTTTTT.

This clonotype was seen many times. The V call is TRBV7-9, the J call TRBJ2-7; maybe TRBD2 (5 bases). The germline V and J ends were trimmed by 1 base and 7 bases, with 14 bases remaining between them. The CDR3 is made up of 14 amino acids. Germline V gene data show CDR1 as SEHNR and CDR2 as FQNEAQ (reference sequence). The CDR3 spells CASSLVEGTGEQYF. Here the CDR3 DNA reads TGTGCCAGCAGCTTAGTTGAGGGTACGGGAGAGCAGTACTTC.

This clonotype was detected many times. V gene TRBV7-2 combines with J gene TRBJ1-2; 8 bases are shared with TRBD1. The germline CDR1 and CDR2 sequences are SGHTA and FQGNSA. The CDR3 covers 14 residues. The V gene end was trimmed by 2 bases and the J gene end by 4 bases; junction bases not matched to a gene: 3. In DNA form, the CDR3 reads TGTGCCAGCAGCTTACAGGGGGCATCCTATGGCTACACCTTC. Translation: CASSLQGASYGYTF.

This clonotype came up many times. This chain links TRBV6-5 with TRBJ2-1; 11 bases agree with TRBD2. V was pared by 5 bases and J by 1 base, with 4 bases of the junction left unmatched. The CDR3 consists of 16 residues. Germline V CDR1 and CDR2: MNHEY, SVGAGI. As DNA, the CDR3 is TGTGCCAGCAGTCGACTAGCGGGAACGTCCTACAATGAGCAGTTCTTC. Its translation is CASSRLAGTSYNEQFF.

The sample holds many counts of this clonotype. J is TRBJ1-5 and V is TRBV7-2; 7 nucleotides agree with TRBD1. With 2 bases clipped from V and 3 bases from J, the junction kept 4 bases outside the gene matches. The CDR3 contains 15 residues. CDR1 and CDR2 from the germline V gene are SGHTA and FQGNSA. The CDR3 here is CASSLQGGANQPQHF. The CDR3 DNA reads as TGTGCCAGCAGCTTACAGGGGGGGGCCAATCAGCCCCAGCATTTT.

This clonotype was found many times. The chain joins TRBV6-5 to TRBJ1-1; 7 bases are shared with TRBD1. The length of the CDR3 is 16 residues. Germline CDR1 reads MNHEY; CDR2 reads SVGAGI. After removal of 5 bases from V and 0 bases from J, the junction contained 9 bases not matched to a gene. CDR3 in amino acids: CASSNARQGMNTEAFF. CDR3 coding DNA: TGTGCCAGCAGTAACGCCCGACAGGGAATGAACACTGAAGCTTTCTTT.

Many counts were recorded for this clonotype. Here the CDR3 reads CASSVVGGSGDTQYF. The DNA for the CDR3 is TGTGCCAGCAGCGTAGTCGGGGGGTCAGGGGATACGCAGTATTTT. The chain is built from TRBV9 and TRBJ2-3, with TRBD2 matching 7 bases. CDR1 and CDR2 from the germline V gene are SGDLS and YYNGEE. This CDR3 contains 15 residues. Trimming took 0 bases from V and 6 from J; bases not matched to a gene: 7.

This clonotype was seen at least ten times. The chain links TRBV7-2 to TRBJ2-3, with 10 bases aligning to TRBD2. Germline loops: CDR1 SGHTA, CDR2 FQGNSA. The junction had 11 bases not matched to a gene; V was cut back by 5 bases and J by 6 bases. The CDR3 totals 16 residues. The CDR3 DNA is TGTGCCAGCAGCCGAGACGCCGGGACTAGCGCCGATACGCAGTATTTT. This sequence encodes CASSRDAGTSADTQYF.

This clonotype was observed at least ten times. This chain joins TRBV10-3 and TRBJ2-5; 8 nucleotides align to TRBD1. The CDR3 has 14 residues. J was trimmed by 7 bases and V by 4 bases; bases with no gene match: 8. In germline, CDR1 is ENHRY, CDR2 SYGVKD. The CDR3: CAISASGGEGTQYF. DNA for the CDR3: TGTGCCATCAGTGCATCAGGGGGCGAAGGGACCCAGTACTTC.

This clonotype was counted many times. This rearrangement joins TRBV9 to TRBJ2-2; possible D gene TRBD2, 7 bases. CDR3 size: 15 residues. Germline V lookup: CDR1 SGDLS, CDR2 YYNGEE. With 4 bases removed from V and 4 bases from J, the gap between germline ends came to 14 bases. CDR3 nucleotide sequence: TGTGCCAGCAGCTTGGGGGGGGCTTCCACCGGGGAGCTGTTTTTT. It codes for CASSLGGASTGELFF.

This clonotype has a count of ten or more. The chain is built from TRBV6-5 and TRBJ2-7; D not certain. The CDR3 covers 16 residues. Trimming shortened V by 5 bases and J by 2 bases, and 19 bases separated the two germline ends. The germline V gene encodes CDR1 MNHEY and CDR2 SVGAGI. The CDR3 spells CASSPQGIRATYEQYF. The CDR3 nucleotides read TGTGCCAGCAGTCCCCAAGGGATCCGAGCGACCTACGAGCAGTACTTC.

This clonotype was counted at least ten times. The V and J genes are TRBV3-1 and TRBJ1-3; D gene uncertain. V was clipped by 7 bases and J by 1 base, with 14 bases between them. The germline CDR1 and CDR2 sequences are LGHDT and YNNKEL (reference sequence). This CDR3 comprises 15 residues. The CDR3 nucleotides read TGTGCCAGCACCCCCGACCTTGGGTCTGGAAACACCATATATTTT. It codes for CASTPDLGSGNTIYF. Together with reference TRBV3-1 and TRBJ1-3, the CDR3 gives the full variable domain: DTAVSQTPKYLVTQMGNDKSIKCEQNLGHDTMYWYKQDSKKFLKIMFSYNNKELIINETVPNRFSPKSPDKAHLNLHINSLELGDSAVYFCASTPDLGSGNTIYFGEGSWLTVV.

This clonotype showed up many times. The genes are TRBV29-1 and TRBJ2-2, with 7 bases that match TRBD2. CDR3 length: 16 amino acids. Germline V lookup: CDR1 SQVTM, CDR2 ANQGSEA. V lost 0 bases and J lost 5; bases outside the gene matches: 9. Written as DNA, the CDR3 is TGCAGCGTTGAAGATCTGCGGGGAGGGGTAACCGGGGAGCTGTTTTTT. Its translation: CSVEDLRGGVTGELFF.

This clonotype was seen repeatedly, ten times or more. This chain joins TRBV12-3 or TRBV12-4 and TRBJ1-2, with a possible D match to TRBD1 (5 bases). The V end lost 7 bases, the J end lost 9 bases, and 12 bases lay between the germline ends. There are 11 residues in the CDR3. The chain's CDR3 is CASTAGGSYTF. Here the CDR3 DNA reads TGTGCCAGCACCGCCGGGGGGAGCTACACCTTC.

In its sample, this clonotype was seen a few times. A single base separates this from a much larger clone, so it may be a read error. The V call is TRBV6-6, the J call TRBJ1-1; weak D call: TRBD1 (6 bases). The CDR3 loop spans 14 amino acids. From germline, CDR1 is MNHNY and CDR2 SVGAGI (reference sequence). The V gene lost 5 bases and the J gene lost 6 bases, with 16 bases spanning the gap. This CDR3 reads CASSGDTRGAEAFF. The CDR3 DNA is TGTGCCAGCAGTGGGGACACCCGAGGAGCTGAAGCTTTCTTT.

This clonotype was detected ten times or more. V is TRBV7-9 and J is TRBJ2-7; perhaps TRBD2 as D (5 bases). With 5 bases removed from V and 7 bases from J, the gap between germline ends came to 21 bases. The CDR3 loop spans 15 amino acids. Germline lookup yields CDR1 SEHNR and CDR2 FQNEAQ (reference sequence). The CDR3 DNA reads as TGTGCCAGCAGCCAAAGCAGAGGGAGACTTGAGGAGCAGTACTTC. Translation: CASSQSRGRLEEQYF.

The table lists this clonotype with many counts. The chain has TRBV5-1 and TRBJ1-1, with D possibly TRBD1 on 5 matching bases. V was shortened by 3 bases and J by 2 bases, with 14 bases between the two germline ends. Germline CDR1 reads SGHRS; CDR2 reads YFSETQ. The CDR3 contains 15 residues. The DNA of the CDR3 is TGCGCCAGCAGCTCCAGGACGGGGACCAACACTGAAGCTTTCTTT. Translating gives CASSSRTGTNTEAFF.

This clonotype has ten or more counts. The rearrangement joins TRBV7-2 to TRBJ1-1, with D possibly matching TRBD1 (5 bases). Germline CDR1 reads SGHTA; CDR2 reads FQGNSA. The germline V and J ends were trimmed by 5 bases and 0 bases, with 10 bases remaining between them. The CDR3 extends over 14 amino acids. Here the CDR3 reads CASSPGRMNTEAFF. The CDR3 DNA reads TGTGCCAGCAGCCCGGGACGGATGAACACTGAAGCTTTCTTT.

Notes on this clonotype: A much larger clone differs by one base, so this may be a read error. This sequence joins TRBV7-2 and TRBJ2-7; D may match TRBD1 or TRBD2 (5 bases each). V was pared by 1 base and J by 4 bases, with 11 bases between. The germline V gene encodes CDR1 SGHTA and CDR2 FQGNSA. CDR3 size: 14 residues. The CDR3 is CASSLGQPGYEQYF. For the CDR3, the DNA is TGTGCCAGCAGCTTAGGACAGCCGGGGTACGAGCAGTACTTC.